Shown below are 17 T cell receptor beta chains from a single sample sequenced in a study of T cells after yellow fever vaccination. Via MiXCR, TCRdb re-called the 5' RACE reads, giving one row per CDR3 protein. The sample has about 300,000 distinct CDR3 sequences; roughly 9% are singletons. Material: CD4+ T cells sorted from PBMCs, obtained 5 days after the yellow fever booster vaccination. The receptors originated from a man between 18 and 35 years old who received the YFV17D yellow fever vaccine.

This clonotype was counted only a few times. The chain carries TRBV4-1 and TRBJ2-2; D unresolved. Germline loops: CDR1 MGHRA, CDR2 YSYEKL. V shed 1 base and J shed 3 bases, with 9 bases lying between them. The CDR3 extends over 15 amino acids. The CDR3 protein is CASSQVGFHTGELFF. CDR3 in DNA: TGCGCCAGCAGCCAAGTCGGGTTTCACACCGGGGAGCTGTTTTTT.

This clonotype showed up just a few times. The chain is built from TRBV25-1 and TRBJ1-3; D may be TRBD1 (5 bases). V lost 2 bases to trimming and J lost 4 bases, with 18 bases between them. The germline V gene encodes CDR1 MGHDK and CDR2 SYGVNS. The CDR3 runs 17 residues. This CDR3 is CASSEVAAGGRGNTIYF. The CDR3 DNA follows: TGTGCCAGCAGTGAAGTGGCGGCCGGGGGAAGAGGAAACACCATATATTTT.

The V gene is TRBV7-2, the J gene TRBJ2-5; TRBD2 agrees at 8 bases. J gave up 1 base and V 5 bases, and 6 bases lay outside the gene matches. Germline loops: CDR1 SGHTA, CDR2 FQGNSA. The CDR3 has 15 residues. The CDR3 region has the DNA TGTGCCAGCAGCCCCCGGACTAGCCCCCAAGAGACCCAGTACTTC. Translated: CASSPRTSPQETQYF.

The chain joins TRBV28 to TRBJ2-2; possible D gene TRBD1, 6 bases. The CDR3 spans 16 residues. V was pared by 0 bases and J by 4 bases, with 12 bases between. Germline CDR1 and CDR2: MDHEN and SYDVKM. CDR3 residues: CASSLWGDTGTGELFF. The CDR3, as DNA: TGTGCCAGCAGTTTATGGGGGGACACGGGCACCGGGGAGCTGTTTTTT.

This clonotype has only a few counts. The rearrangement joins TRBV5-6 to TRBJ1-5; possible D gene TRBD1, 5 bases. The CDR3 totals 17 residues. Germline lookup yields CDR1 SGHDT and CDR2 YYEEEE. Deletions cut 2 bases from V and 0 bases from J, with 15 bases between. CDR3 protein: CASSFGGPLYSNQPQHF. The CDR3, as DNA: TGTGCCAGCAGCTTCGGGGGACCGCTTTATAGCAATCAGCCCCAGCATTTT.

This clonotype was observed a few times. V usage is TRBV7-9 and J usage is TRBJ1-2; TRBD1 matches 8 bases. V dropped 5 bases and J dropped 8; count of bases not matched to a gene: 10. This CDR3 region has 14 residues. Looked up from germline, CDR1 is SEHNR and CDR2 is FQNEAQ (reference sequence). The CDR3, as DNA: TGTGCCAGCAGCCCAGGACAGGGACAAGACGGCTACACCTTC. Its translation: CASSPGQGQDGYTF.

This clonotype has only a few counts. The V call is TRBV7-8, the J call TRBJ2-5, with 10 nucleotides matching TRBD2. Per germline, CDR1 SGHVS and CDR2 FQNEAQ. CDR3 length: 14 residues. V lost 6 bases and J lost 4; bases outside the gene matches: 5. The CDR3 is CASRERGGRETQYF. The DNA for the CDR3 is TGTGCCAGCAGGGAGCGGGGGGGCAGAGAGACCCAGTACTTC.

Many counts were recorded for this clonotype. CDR3: CSARSSNTNYEQYV. In DNA, the CDR3 is TGCAGTGCTAGGAGCAGTAACACTAACTACGAGCAGTACGTC. The rearrangement joins TRBV20-1 to TRBJ2-7; D not resolved. Germline V lookup: CDR1 DFQATT, CDR2 SNEGSKA (reference sequence). The V and J ends lost 3 bases and 3 bases respectively, with 15 bases between them. The CDR3 totals 14 residues.

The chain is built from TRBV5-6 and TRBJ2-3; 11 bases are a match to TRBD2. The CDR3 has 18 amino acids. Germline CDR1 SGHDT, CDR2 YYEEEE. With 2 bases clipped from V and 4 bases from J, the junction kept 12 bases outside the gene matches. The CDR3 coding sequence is TGTGCCAGCAGCTTTCGTACCGGACGTAGCGGGGGGGCAGATACGCAGTATTTT. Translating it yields CASSFRTGRSGGADTQYF.

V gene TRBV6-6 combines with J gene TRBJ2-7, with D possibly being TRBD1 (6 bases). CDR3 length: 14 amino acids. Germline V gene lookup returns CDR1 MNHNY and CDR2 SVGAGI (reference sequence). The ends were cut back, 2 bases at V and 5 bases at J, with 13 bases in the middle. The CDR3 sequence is CASSYRTQGDEQYV. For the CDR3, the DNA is TGTGCCAGCAGTTACCGTACACAGGGCGACGAGCAGTACGTC.

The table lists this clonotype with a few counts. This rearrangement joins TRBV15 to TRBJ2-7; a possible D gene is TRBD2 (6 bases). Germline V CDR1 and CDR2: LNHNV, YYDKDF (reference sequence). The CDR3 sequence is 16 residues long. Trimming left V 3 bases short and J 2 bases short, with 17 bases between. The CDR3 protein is CATSRARRAIAYEQYV. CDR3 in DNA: TGTGCCACCAGCAGGGCGCGGAGGGCGATCGCCTACGAGCAGTACGTC.

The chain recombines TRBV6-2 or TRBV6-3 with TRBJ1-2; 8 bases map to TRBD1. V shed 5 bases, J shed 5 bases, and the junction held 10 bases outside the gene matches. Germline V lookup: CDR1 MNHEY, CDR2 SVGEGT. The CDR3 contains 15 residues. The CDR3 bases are TGTGCCAGCAGTCCCCACCGGGACAGGTCGTATGGCTACACCTTC. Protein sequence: CASSPHRDRSYGYTF.

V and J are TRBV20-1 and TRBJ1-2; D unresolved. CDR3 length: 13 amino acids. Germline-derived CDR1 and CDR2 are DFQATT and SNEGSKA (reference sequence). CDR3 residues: CTCSARDLYGYTF. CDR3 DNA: TGCACCTGCTCTGCCCGCGATTTGTATGGCTACACCTTC.

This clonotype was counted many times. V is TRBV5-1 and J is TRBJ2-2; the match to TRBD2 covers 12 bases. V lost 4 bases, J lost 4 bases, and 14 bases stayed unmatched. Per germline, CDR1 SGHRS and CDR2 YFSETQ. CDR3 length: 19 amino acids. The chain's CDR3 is CASSPETSGGLISTGELFF. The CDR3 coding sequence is TGCGCCAGCAGCCCGGAGACTAGCGGGGGACTAATCAGCACCGGGGAGCTGTTTTTT.

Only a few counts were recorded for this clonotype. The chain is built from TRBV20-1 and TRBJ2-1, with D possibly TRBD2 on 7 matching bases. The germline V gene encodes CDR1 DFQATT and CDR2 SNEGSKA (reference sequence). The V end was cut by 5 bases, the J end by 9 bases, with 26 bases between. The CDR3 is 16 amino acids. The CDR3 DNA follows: TGCAGTGCTCCCATAGCCGGGGGGCAGTCCCGGGGTGAGCAGTTCTTC. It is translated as CSAPIAGGQSRGEQFF.

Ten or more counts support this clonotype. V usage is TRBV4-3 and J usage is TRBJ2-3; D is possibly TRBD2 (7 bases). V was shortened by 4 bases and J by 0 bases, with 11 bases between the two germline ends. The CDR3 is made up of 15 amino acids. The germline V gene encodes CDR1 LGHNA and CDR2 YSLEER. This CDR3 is CASSPRGGSTDTQYF. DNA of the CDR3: TGCGCCAGCAGCCCTAGGGGGGGTAGCACAGATACGCAGTATTTT.

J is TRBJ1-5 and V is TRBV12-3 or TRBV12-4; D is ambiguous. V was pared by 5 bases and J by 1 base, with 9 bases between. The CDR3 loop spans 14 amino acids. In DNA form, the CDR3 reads TGTGCCAGCAGTATGTTAGGAAGCAATCAGCCCCAGCATTTT. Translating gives CASSMLGSNQPQHF.